Listed here are 7 T cell receptor beta chains from one sample, sequenced in a study of blood T cell repertoires in COVID-19. Here immunoSEQ multiplex PCR was the method, and the copy in TCRdb shows in-frame clones only, minus some. The table lists roughly 270,000 clones, 65% to 90% of them singletons. Sequences were obtained from peripheral blood. Source of these receptors: a man aged 50 or older with active or convalescent COVID-19.

This chain links TRBV18 with TRBJ1-2; maybe TRBD1 (6 bases). Looked up from germline, CDR1 is KGHSH and CDR2 is LQKENI. V dropped 3 bases and J dropped 1 base, with 12 bases sitting between them. There are 15 residues in the CDR3. CDR3 region: CASSPNRDDNYGYTF. In DNA form, the CDR3 reads TGTGCCAGCTCACCCAACAGGGATGATAACTATGGCTACACCTTC.

With regard to this clone: Other DNA variants within this sample encode the same CDR3. The chain carries TRBV19 and TRBJ2-5, with D maybe TRBD1 (5 bases). The CDR3 sequence is 14 residues long. Germline V gene sequence: CDR1 LNHDA, CDR2 SQIVND (reference sequence). Deletions cut 1 base from V and 5 bases from J, with 11 bases between. CDR3 sequence reads: CASSIGGRGETQYF. As DNA, the CDR3 is TGTGCCAGTAGTATAGGAGGTAGGGGTGAGACCCAGTACTTC.

This clone was detected only a few times. The DNA for the CDR3 is TGTGCCAGCAACAGGGGGCTCGGAAACACCATATATTTT. Its protein product is CASNRGLGNTIYF. V gene TRBV28 combines with J gene TRBJ1-3; 9 nucleotides align to TRBD1. V lost 7 bases, J lost 4 bases, and 2 bases stayed unmatched. This CDR3 region has 13 residues. Germline assignment: CDR1 MDHEN and CDR2 SYDVKM.

The chain recombines TRBV30 with TRBJ2-7; TRBD2 agrees at 9 bases. The V gene's germline CDR1 is GTSNPN and CDR2 SVGIG (reference sequence). V lost 3 bases and J lost 4; bases outside the gene matches: 13. The CDR3 runs to 16 residues. The CDR3 bases are TGTGCCTGGAGGGGGGGAATAGCGGGAGTAGGATACGAGCAGTACTTC. Translated, it gives CAWRGGIAGVGYEQYF.

The chain combines TRBV5-1 with TRBJ2-2, with D perhaps matching TRBD1 (6 bases). This CDR3 is 16 amino acids long. Trimming took 4 bases from V and 1 from J, leaving 14 bases between them. Germline V gene lookup returns CDR1 SGHRS and CDR2 YFSETQ. Written as DNA, the CDR3 is TGCGCCAGCAGCCCGCTCCCACAGGGGAACACCGGGGAGCTGTTTTTT. Translation: CASSPLPQGNTGELFF.

V usage is TRBV3-1 (or the pseudogene TRBV3-2) and J usage is TRBJ2-3; tentative D call: TRBD2 (6 bases). CDR1 and CDR2 (germline): LGHDT, YNNKEL (reference sequence). V was pared by 3 bases and J by 3 bases, with 13 bases between. This CDR3 is built from 15 residues. Here the CDR3 reads CASSHKRGLTDTQYF. CDR3 nucleotides: TGTGCCAGCAGCCACAAAAGGGGACTTACAGATACGCAGTATTTT.

This rearrangement joins TRBV7-3 to TRBJ2-1; D remains unclear. The ends were cut back, 5 bases at V and 9 bases at J, with 14 bases in the middle. The CDR3 contains 13 residues. Germline CDR1 reads SGHTA; CDR2 reads FQGTGA. CDR3 amino acids: CASSPTSSGEQFF. The CDR3 region has the DNA TGTGCCAGCAGCCCCACTTCGTCAGGTGAGCAGTTCTTC.